Listed here are 32 T cell receptor beta chains from one sample, sequenced in a study of T cells after yellow fever vaccination. TCRdb re-derived calls from the 5' RACE reads in MiXCR, one entry per CDR3 protein. The sample has 300,000 to 400,000 distinct CDR3 sequences, about 11% seen once. The sequences come from CD4+ T cells sorted from PBMCs, collected 45 days after the yellow fever booster vaccination. The receptors come from a man aged 18 to 30 who received the YFV17D yellow fever vaccine.

Many counts were recorded for this clonotype. The genes are TRBV7-3 and TRBJ2-7; 9 nucleotides agree with TRBD1. CDR1 and CDR2 from the germline V gene are SGHTA and FQGTGA. V was clipped by 3 bases and J by 3 bases; unmatched bases: 6. CDR3 length: 15 residues. CDR3 residues: CASSFNSDRGYEQYF. CDR3 coding DNA: TGTGCCAGCAGCTTCAACTCGGACAGGGGCTACGAGCAGTACTTC. Supplemented by reference TRBV7-3 and TRBJ2-7, the full variable domain reads GAGVSQTPSNKVTEKGKYVELRCDPISGHTALYWYRQSLGQGPEFLIYFQGTGAADDSGLPNDRFFAVRPEGSVSTLKIQRTERGDSAVYLCASSFNSDRGYEQYFGPGTRLTVT.

This clonotype was seen a single time. The V and J genes are TRBV9 and TRBJ1-1; unclear D gene. The CDR3 runs 13 residues. The V and J ends lost 0 bases and 4 bases respectively, with 7 bases between them. Germline V lookup: CDR1 SGDLS, CDR2 YYNGEE. The CDR3 coding sequence is TGTGCCAGCAGCGTAGATCCCGTCACTGAAGCTTTCTTT. Amino acids: CASSVDPVTEAFF. Supplemented by reference TRBV9 and TRBJ1-1, the full variable domain reads DSGVTQTPKHLITATGQRVTLRCSPRSGDLSVYWYQQSLDQGLQFLIQYYNGEERAKGNILERFSAQQFPDLHSELNLSSLELGDSALYFCASSVDPVTEAFFGQGTRLTVV.

The sample holds a few counts of this clonotype. The chain links TRBV20-1 to TRBJ2-5; perhaps TRBD2 as D (5 bases). The germline V and J ends were trimmed by 0 bases and 0 bases, with 8 bases remaining between them. The CDR3 runs to 14 residues. Germline CDR1 and CDR2: DFQATT and SNEGSKA (reference sequence). The CDR3 nucleotides read TGCAGTGCTAGAGATTGGGGAGACCAAGAGACCCAGTACTTC. Encoded protein: CSARDWGDQETQYF.

This clonotype showed up just a few times. DNA for the CDR3: TGTGCCAGCAGAGAGGGACAGGACACCTACGAGCAGTACTTC. This codes for CASREGQDTYEQYF. The chain couples TRBV6-9 to TRBJ2-7; 8 bases are shared with TRBD1. In germline, CDR1 is MNHGY, CDR2 SVAAGI. The CDR3 loop spans 14 amino acids. V gave up 6 bases and J gave up 2 bases; unmatched junction bases: 6.

The chain recombines TRBV5-1 with TRBJ1-2, with unresolved D. Germline V gene data show CDR1 as SGHRS and CDR2 as YFSETQ. The CDR3 runs to 16 residues. V gave up 4 bases and J gave up 2 bases, with 18 bases separating them. The CDR3 protein is CASSQAPQSTNYGYTF. CDR3 coding DNA: TGCGCCAGCAGCCAAGCCCCCCAGAGCACGAACTATGGCTACACCTTC.

Only a few counts were recorded for this clonotype. The V call is TRBV6-2 or TRBV6-3, the J call TRBJ1-2; no definite D call. From germline, CDR1 is MNHEY and CDR2 SVGEGT. Trimming stripped 7 bases from V and 8 bases from J, with 17 bases between. The CDR3 is 13 residues long. The CDR3 spells CASNDEDRTGYTF. CDR3 coding DNA: TGTGCCAGCAATGACGAGGATAGAACGGGCTACACCTTC.

V and J are TRBV5-1 and TRBJ1-1; D perhaps matches TRBD1 (6 bases). Germline V gives CDR1 SGHRS, CDR2 YFSETQ. The CDR3 length is 12 residues. Trimming removed 6 bases from V and 5 bases from J, with 11 bases in between. Here the CDR3 reads CASTGAHTEAFF. CDR3 nucleotide sequence: TGCGCCAGCACGGGGGCGCATACTGAAGCTTTCTTT.

This chain connects TRBV7-2 to TRBJ2-7; no reliable D call. V lost 5 bases and J lost 3, with 14 bases in between. Per germline, CDR1 SGHTA and CDR2 FQGNSA. The CDR3 has 14 amino acids. CDR3 loop: CASSRNRVFYEQYF. The CDR3 DNA follows: TGTGCCAGCAGCAGAAATCGGGTCTTCTACGAGCAGTACTTC.

This clonotype has a handful of counts. J is TRBJ1-2 and V is TRBV4-1; D unresolved. Germline CDR1 reads MGHRA; CDR2 reads YSYEKL. V gave up 1 base and J gave up 5 bases, with 29 bases separating them. This CDR3 has 20 residues. The CDR3 loop is CASSQVPGRPRRLRRYGYTF. In DNA form, the CDR3 reads TGCGCCAGCAGCCAAGTACCGGGCAGACCTCGGAGACTAAGGCGATATGGCTACACCTTC.

V gene TRBV6-6 combines with J gene TRBJ1-4; tentative D call: TRBD1 (5 bases). The germline CDR1 and CDR2 sequences are MNHNY and SVGAGI (reference sequence). V lost 0 bases and J lost 4, with 12 bases in between. This CDR3 has 16 residues. The CDR3 spells CASSYSSGDHNEKLFF. CDR3 DNA sequence: TGTGCCAGCAGTTACTCGAGTGGGGACCATAATGAAAAACTGTTTTTT.

The chain recombines TRBV7-9 with TRBJ2-7; D might be TRBD1 or TRBD2, each matching 5 bases. V was shortened by 0 bases and J by 6 bases, with 18 bases between the two germline ends. The germline gives CDR1 SEHNR, CDR2 FQNEAQ (reference sequence). CDR3 length: 16 amino acids. The CDR3 spells CASSLAQGTMGAEQYF. The CDR3 DNA reads TGTGCCAGCAGCTTAGCGCAAGGGACGATGGGCGCCGAGCAGTACTTC. The full variable domain, rest sourced from reference TRBV7-9 and TRBJ2-7, is DTGVSQNPRHKITKRGQNVTFRCDPISEHNRLYWYRQTLGQGPEFLTYFQNEAQLEKSRLLSDRFSAERPKGSFSTLEIQRTEQGDSAMYLCASSLAQGTMGAEQYFGPGTRLTVT.

CDR3 in DNA: TGCGCCAGCAGTGAGGTGATCCGGGGGCCTCATGGCTACACCTTC. Its protein product is CASSEVIRGPHGYTF. The chain uses TRBV10-2 and TRBJ1-2; the D gene is possibly TRBD1 (6 bases). CDR1 and CDR2 (germline): WSHSY, SAAADI. The V end lost 2 bases, the J end lost 6 bases, and 16 bases lay between the germline ends. The CDR3 consists of 15 residues.

This chain links TRBV6-6 with TRBJ1-2, with D perhaps matching TRBD1 (5 bases). This CDR3 spans 14 amino acids. The V gene's germline CDR1 is MNHNY and CDR2 SVGAGI (reference sequence). V lost 4 bases, J lost 1 base, and 10 bases lay in between. The CDR3 DNA reads as TGTGCCAGCAGTTTAACGACAGTTAACTATGGCTACACCTTC. It yields the protein CASSLTTVNYGYTF.

This clonotype was seen a handful of times. V is TRBV13 and J is TRBJ1-4; perhaps TRBD1 as D (5 bases). Germline assignment: CDR1 PRHDT and CDR2 FYEKMQ (reference sequence). The CDR3 runs to 16 residues. Deletions cut 7 bases from V and 10 bases from J, with 25 bases between. The CDR3 is CASIRRTGPEIGKLFF. The CDR3 coding sequence is TGTGCCAGCATAAGGCGAACGGGACCGGAAATTGGAAAACTGTTTTTT.

This clonotype was observed a few times. The chain combines TRBV6-1 with TRBJ2-3; 7 bases map to TRBD2. The germline V gene has CDR1 MNHNS and CDR2 SASEGT. CDR3 length equals 15 residues. With V trimmed by 3 bases and J by 1 base, 4 bases remained unmatched. CDR3 nucleotides: TGTGCCAGCAGTGAGTGGGGGGGGGGCACAGATACGCAGTATTTT. It encodes CASSEWGGGTDTQYF.

Only a few counts were recorded for this clonotype. The genes are TRBV5-1 and TRBJ2-3; D unclear. The CDR3 has 13 amino acids. Germline V lookup: CDR1 SGHRS, CDR2 YFSETQ. Trimming removed 2 bases from V and 6 bases from J, with 10 bases in between. CDR3 sequence (DNA): TGCGCCAGCAGCTTTTGGGCCTCGGATACGCAGTATTTT. It yields the protein CASSFWASDTQYF.

This chain uses TRBV5-1 with TRBJ1-1; D remains ambiguous. The CDR3 is 16 residues long. Trimming left V 0 bases short and J 1 base short, with 13 bases between. Per the germline V gene, CDR1 is SGHRS and CDR2 is YFSETQ. CDR3 protein: CASSLAGSRENTEAFF. The CDR3 DNA reads as TGCGCCAGCAGCTTGGCCGGCAGTCGAGAGAACACTGAAGCTTTCTTT.

The chain combines TRBV6-5 with TRBJ2-2, with D hard to call. The germline V gene encodes CDR1 MNHEY and CDR2 SVGAGI. The CDR3 covers 14 residues. V was pared by 5 bases and J by 1 base, with 8 bases between. DNA for the CDR3: TGTGCCAGCAGTCAATCAGGGAACACCGGGGAGCTGTTTTTT. Protein product: CASSQSGNTGELFF.

Ten or more counts support this clonotype. This sequence joins TRBV5-1 and TRBJ2-5, with D perhaps TRBD1 (6 bases). Germline CDR1 is SGHRS and CDR2 is YFSETQ. The CDR3 spans 16 residues. Trimming took 1 base from V and 5 from J, leaving 18 bases between them. This CDR3 reads CASSLSPQGMGETQYF. The CDR3 region has the DNA TGCGCCAGCAGCTTGTCGCCCCAGGGGATGGGCGAGACCCAGTACTTC.

This clonotype was seen at least ten times. The CDR3 DNA reads TGTGCCAGCTCACCTACTGCGCGGGGGTCTAACACTGAAGCTTTCTTT. Residues: CASSPTARGSNTEAFF. V gene TRBV18 combines with J gene TRBJ1-1; weak D call: TRBD1 (5 bases). The CDR3 consists of 16 residues. The germline CDR1 and CDR2 sequences are KGHSH and LQKENI. V dropped 3 bases and J dropped 2 bases, with 16 bases sitting between them.

V usage is TRBV5-1 and J usage is TRBJ1-2; D perhaps matches TRBD1 (5 bases). Germline CDR1 SGHRS, CDR2 YFSETQ. Trimming left V 3 bases short and J 8 bases short, with 20 bases between. This CDR3 spans 15 amino acids. The CDR3 DNA reads TGCGCCAGCAGCTGGGAGACGGGCCCTAGGGGCGGCTACACCTTC. Encoded protein: CASSWETGPRGGYTF.

The CDR3 is CASSRLGVGGYTF. CDR3 DNA sequence: TGTGCCAGCAGCCGTTTGGGAGTAGGAGGCTACACCTTC. V is TRBV3-1 and J is TRBJ1-2; D ambiguous. The ends were cut back, 4 bases at V and 8 bases at J, with 14 bases in the middle. Per germline, CDR1 LGHDT and CDR2 YNNKEL (reference sequence). The CDR3 totals 13 residues.

In its sample, this clonotype was seen a few times. This chain links TRBV20-1 with TRBJ2-5; D gene uncertain. V was pared by 3 bases and J by 2 bases, with 10 bases between. The CDR3 is made up of 13 amino acids. Germline V lookup: CDR1 DFQATT, CDR2 SNEGSKA (reference sequence). CDR3 in amino acids: CSASWGGQETQYF. CDR3 bases: TGCAGTGCTAGCTGGGGTGGGCAAGAGACCCAGTACTTC.

The J gene is TRBJ2-5, the V gene TRBV29-1; 9 bases fit TRBD1. The CDR3 has 13 amino acids. The V gene's germline CDR1 is SQVTM and CDR2 ANQGSEA. The J segment lost 3 bases and the V segment lost 8 bases, leaving 7 bases of the junction unmatched. The CDR3 region has the DNA TGCAGCACGACCAGACAGGGGGAAGAGACCCAGTACTTC. Protein product: CSTTRQGEETQYF.

V usage is TRBV7-8 and J usage is TRBJ1-1, with D perhaps matching TRBD1 (5 bases). V was shortened by 5 bases and J by 0 bases, with 13 bases between the two germline ends. The germline gives CDR1 SGHVS, CDR2 FQNEAQ. There are 15 residues in the CDR3. The chain's CDR3 is CASSPRDAMNTEAFF. CDR3 sequence (DNA): TGTGCCAGCAGCCCCCGGGACGCTATGAACACTGAAGCTTTCTTT.

The gene calls are TRBV7-9 and TRBJ1-4, with D unclear. The germline V and J ends were trimmed by 5 bases and 14 bases, with 12 bases remaining between them. The CDR3 covers 11 residues. CDR1 is SEHNR, CDR2 FQNEAQ, per germline (reference sequence). Here the CDR3 reads CASSETGRLFF. The DNA for the CDR3 is TGTGCCAGCAGCGAGACCGGGAGGCTGTTTTTT.

At least ten counts were recorded for this clonotype. The rearrangement joins TRBV18 to TRBJ1-4, with a tentative D call TRBD1 (6 bases). CDR1 is KGHSH, CDR2 LQKENI, per germline. V was trimmed by 3 bases and J by 3 bases, leaving 14 bases between them. CDR3 size: 16 residues. The CDR3 protein is CASSPTKDSSNEKLFF. Here the CDR3 DNA reads TGTGCCAGCTCACCTACTAAGGACAGCTCTAATGAAAAACTGTTTTTT.

The chain couples TRBV12-5 to TRBJ2-5; 7 nucleotides align to TRBD2. In germline, CDR1 is LGHNT, CDR2 FRNRAP. The CDR3 is 19 amino acids. Trimming removed 2 bases from V and 4 bases from J; junction bases left unmatched: 19. CDR3 sequence (DNA): TGTGCTAGTGGTTTGTACCCCTCACTCTTGGGGGGGAGGTTAGAGACCCAGTACTTC. Its protein product is CASGLYPSLLGGRLETQYF.

The chain links TRBV3-1 to TRBJ2-7, with D hard to call. Germline V gene sequence: CDR1 LGHDT, CDR2 YNNKEL (reference sequence). Between the trimmed V and J ends, which lost 1 base and 0 bases, there was a span of 7 bases. This CDR3 contains 14 residues. This CDR3 is CASSQVRSSYEQYF. CDR3 DNA sequence: TGTGCCAGCAGCCAAGTCAGGAGCTCCTACGAGCAGTACTTC.

The rearrangement links TRBV6-2 or TRBV6-3 to TRBJ2-7; D possibly corresponds to TRBD2 (5 bases). Trimming left V 9 bases short and J 4 bases short, with 13 bases between. Germline values: CDR1 MNHEY, CDR2 SVGEGT. The CDR3 covers 12 residues. The CDR3 here is CASSTRGYEQYV. DNA of the CDR3: TGTGCCAGTTCGACCCGGGGATACGAGCAGTACGTC.

CDR3 region: CASRLAASGGADTQYF. The CDR3 DNA is TGTGCCAGCAGGCTGGCGGCCAGCGGGGGGGCAGATACGCAGTATTTT. The J gene is TRBJ2-3, the V gene TRBV6-1; 10 nucleotides agree with TRBD2. There are 16 residues in the CDR3. V lost 6 bases to trimming and J lost 4 bases; unmatched junction nucleotides: 10. The germline V gene encodes CDR1 MNHNS and CDR2 SASEGT.

In this sample, this clonotype turned up a few times. The chain joins TRBV5-1 to TRBJ2-5; 9 bases line up with TRBD2. The J segment lost 5 bases and the V segment lost 0 bases, leaving 5 bases of the junction unmatched. The CDR3 loop spans 15 amino acids. The germline CDR1 and CDR2 sequences are SGHRS and YFSETQ. The CDR3 loop reads CASSLASGAEETQYF. The CDR3 DNA sequence: TGCGCCAGCAGCTTGGCTAGCGGGGCCGAGGAGACCCAGTACTTC.